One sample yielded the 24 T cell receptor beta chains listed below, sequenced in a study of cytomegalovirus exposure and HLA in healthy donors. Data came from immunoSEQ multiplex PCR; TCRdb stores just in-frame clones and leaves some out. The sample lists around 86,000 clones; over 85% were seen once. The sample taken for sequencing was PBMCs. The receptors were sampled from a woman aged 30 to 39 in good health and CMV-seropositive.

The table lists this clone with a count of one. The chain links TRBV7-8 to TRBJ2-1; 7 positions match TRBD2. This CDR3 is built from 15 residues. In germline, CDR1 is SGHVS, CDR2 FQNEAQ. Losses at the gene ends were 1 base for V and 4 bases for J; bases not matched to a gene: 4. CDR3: CASSLGPGLYNEQFF. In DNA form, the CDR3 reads TGTGCCAGCAGCTTAGGGCCGGGACTATACAATGAGCAGTTCTTC.

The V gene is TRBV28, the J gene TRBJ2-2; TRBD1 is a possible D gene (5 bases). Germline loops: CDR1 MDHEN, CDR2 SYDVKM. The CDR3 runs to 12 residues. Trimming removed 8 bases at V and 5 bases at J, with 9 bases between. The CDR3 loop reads CASGRVTGELFF. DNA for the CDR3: TGTGCCAGCGGCAGGGTTACCGGGGAGCTGTTTTTT.

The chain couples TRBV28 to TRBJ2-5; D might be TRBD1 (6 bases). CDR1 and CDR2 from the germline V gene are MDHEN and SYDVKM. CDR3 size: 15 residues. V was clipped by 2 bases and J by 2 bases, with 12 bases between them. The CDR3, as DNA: TGTGCCAGCAGTTTAACCGGGACACGTCAAGAGACCCAGTACTTC. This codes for CASSLTGTRQETQYF.

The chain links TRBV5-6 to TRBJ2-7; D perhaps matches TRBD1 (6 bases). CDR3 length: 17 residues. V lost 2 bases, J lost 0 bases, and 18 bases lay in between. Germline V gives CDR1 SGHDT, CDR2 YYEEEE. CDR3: CASSLTGQSTFSYEQYF. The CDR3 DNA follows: TGTGCCAGCAGCTTAACCGGACAGTCGACCTTCTCCTACGAGCAGTACTTC. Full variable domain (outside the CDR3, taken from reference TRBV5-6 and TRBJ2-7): DAGVTQSPTHLIKTRGQQVTLRCSPKSGHDTVSWYQQALGQGPQFIFQYYEEEERQRGNFPDRFSGHQFPNYSSELNVNALLLGDSALYLCASSLTGQSTFSYEQYFGPGTRLTVT.

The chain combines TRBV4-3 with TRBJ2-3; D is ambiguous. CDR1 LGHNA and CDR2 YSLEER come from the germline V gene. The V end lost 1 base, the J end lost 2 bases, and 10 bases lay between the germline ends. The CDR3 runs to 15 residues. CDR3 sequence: CASSQASQNTDTQYF. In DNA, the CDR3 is TGCGCCAGCAGCCAAGCCTCACAGAACACAGATACGCAGTATTTT.

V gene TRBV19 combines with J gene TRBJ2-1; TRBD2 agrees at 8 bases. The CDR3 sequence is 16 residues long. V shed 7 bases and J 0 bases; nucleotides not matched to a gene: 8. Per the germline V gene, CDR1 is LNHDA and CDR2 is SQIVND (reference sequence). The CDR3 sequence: CASKGELADSYNEQFF. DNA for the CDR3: TGTGCCAGTAAAGGGGAACTAGCGGACTCCTACAATGAGCAGTTCTTC.

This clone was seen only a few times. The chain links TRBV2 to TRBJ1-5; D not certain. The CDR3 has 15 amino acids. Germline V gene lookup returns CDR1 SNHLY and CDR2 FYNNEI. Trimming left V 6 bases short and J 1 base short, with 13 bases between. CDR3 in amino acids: CASSHDTGSNQPQHF. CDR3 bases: TGTGCCAGCAGCCACGACACTGGGAGCAATCAGCCCCAGCATTTT.

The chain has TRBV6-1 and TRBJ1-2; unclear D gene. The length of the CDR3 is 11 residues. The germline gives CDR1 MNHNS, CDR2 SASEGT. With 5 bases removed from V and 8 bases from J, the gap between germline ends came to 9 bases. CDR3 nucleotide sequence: TGTGCCAGCAGTTTGGGAGTAGGCTACACCTTC. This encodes CASSLGVGYTF.

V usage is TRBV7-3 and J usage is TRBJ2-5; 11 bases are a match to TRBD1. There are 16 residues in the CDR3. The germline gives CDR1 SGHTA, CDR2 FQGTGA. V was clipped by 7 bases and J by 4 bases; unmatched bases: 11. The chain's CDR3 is CASTGVGQGVRETQYF. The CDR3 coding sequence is TGTGCCAGCACCGGAGTGGGACAGGGGGTGCGAGAGACCCAGTACTTC.

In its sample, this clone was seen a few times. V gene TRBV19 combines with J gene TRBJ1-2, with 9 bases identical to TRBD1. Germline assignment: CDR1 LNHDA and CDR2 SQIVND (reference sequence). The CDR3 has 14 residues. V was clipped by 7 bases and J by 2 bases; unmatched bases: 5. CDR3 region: CASNPQGANYGYTF. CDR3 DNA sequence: TGTGCCAGTAATCCACAGGGGGCGAACTATGGCTACACCTTC.

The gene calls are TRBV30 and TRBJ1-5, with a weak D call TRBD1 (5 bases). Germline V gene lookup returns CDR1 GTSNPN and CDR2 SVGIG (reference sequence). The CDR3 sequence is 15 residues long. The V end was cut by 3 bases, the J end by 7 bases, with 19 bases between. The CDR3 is CAWSPKGQGTQPQHF. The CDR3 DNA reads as TGTGCCTGGAGCCCTAAGGGGCAAGGTACGCAGCCCCAGCATTTT.

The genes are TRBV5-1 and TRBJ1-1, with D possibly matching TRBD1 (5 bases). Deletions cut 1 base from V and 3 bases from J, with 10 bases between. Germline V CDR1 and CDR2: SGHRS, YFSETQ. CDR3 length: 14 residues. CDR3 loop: CASSLQGRDTEAFF. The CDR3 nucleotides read TGCGCCAGCAGCTTGCAGGGTAGGGACACTGAAGCTTTCTTT.

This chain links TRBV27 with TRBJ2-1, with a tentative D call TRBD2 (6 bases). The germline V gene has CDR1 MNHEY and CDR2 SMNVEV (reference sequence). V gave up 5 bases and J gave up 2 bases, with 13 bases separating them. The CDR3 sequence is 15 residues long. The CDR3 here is CASSPRLEAYNEQFF. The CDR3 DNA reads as TGTGCCAGCAGTCCCCGACTAGAAGCCTACAATGAGCAGTTCTTC.

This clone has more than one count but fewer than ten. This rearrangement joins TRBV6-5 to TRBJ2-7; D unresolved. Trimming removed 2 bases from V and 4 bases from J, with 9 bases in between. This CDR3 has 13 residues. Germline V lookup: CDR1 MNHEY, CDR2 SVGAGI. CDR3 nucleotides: TGTGCCAGCAGTTACGGCGGTCTTTACGAGCAGTACTTC. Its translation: CASSYGGLYEQYF.

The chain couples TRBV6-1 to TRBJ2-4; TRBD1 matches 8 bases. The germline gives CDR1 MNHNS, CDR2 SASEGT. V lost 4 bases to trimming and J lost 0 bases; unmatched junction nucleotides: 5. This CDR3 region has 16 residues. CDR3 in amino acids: CASSGPTGAAKNIQYF. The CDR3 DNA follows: TGTGCCAGCAGTGGACCGACAGGGGCAGCCAAAAACATTCAGTACTTC.

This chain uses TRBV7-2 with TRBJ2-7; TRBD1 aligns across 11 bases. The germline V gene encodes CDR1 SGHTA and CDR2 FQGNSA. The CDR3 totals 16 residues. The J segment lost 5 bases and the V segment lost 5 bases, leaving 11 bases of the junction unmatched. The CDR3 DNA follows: TGTGCCAGCAGCCTACCCCGCGGACAGGGGGCCAACGAGCAGTACTTC. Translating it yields CASSLPRGQGANEQYF.

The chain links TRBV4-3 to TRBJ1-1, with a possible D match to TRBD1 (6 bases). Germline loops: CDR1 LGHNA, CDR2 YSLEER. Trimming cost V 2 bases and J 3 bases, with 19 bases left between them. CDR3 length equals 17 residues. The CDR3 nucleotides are TGCGCCAGCAGCCAATATCACGTACAGGGATCGTACACTGAAGCTTTCTTT. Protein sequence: CASSQYHVQGSYTEAFF.

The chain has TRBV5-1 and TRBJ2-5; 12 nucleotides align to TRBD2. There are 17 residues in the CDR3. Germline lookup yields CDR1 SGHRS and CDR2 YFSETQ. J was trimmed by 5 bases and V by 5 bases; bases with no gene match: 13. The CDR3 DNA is TGCGCCAGCAGTGAGGTGACTAGCGGGAGTGGCAGGGAGACCCAGTACTTC. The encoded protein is CASSEVTSGSGRETQYF.

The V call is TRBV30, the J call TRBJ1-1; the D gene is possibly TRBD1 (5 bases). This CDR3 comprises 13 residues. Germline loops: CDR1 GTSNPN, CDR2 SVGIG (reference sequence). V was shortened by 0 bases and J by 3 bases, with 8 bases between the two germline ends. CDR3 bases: TGTGCCTGGAGTGTAACCAGGGACACTGAAGCTTTCTTT. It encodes CAWSVTRDTEAFF.

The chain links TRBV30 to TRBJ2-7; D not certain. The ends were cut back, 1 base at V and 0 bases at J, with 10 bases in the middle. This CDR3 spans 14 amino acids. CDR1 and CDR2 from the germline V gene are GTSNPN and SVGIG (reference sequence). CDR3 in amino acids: CAWSASAISYEQYF. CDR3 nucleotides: TGTGCCTGGAGTGCGTCAGCGATCTCCTACGAGCAGTACTTC.

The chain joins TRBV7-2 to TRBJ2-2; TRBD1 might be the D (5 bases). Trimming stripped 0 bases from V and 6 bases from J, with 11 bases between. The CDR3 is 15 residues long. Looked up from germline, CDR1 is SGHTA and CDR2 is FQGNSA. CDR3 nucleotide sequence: TGTGCCAGCAGCTTAGCACAGGCAAGCGCCGGGGAGCTGTTTTTT. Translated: CASSLAQASAGELFF.

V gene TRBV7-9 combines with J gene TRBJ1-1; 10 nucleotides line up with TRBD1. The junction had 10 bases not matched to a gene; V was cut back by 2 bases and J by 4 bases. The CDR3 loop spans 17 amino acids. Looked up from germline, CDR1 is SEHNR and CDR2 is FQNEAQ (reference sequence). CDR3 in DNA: TGTGCCAGCAGCTTATGGGGGACAGGGGTAGCGCCCACTGAAGCTTTCTTT. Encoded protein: CASSLWGTGVAPTEAFF.

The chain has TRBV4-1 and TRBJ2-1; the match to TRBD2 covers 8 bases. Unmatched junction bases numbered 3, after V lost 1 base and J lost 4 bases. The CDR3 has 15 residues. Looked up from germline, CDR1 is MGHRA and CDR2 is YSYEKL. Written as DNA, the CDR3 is TGCGCCAGCAGCCAAGGGGGACTAGGATACAATGAGCAGTTCTTC. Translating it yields CASSQGGLGYNEQFF.

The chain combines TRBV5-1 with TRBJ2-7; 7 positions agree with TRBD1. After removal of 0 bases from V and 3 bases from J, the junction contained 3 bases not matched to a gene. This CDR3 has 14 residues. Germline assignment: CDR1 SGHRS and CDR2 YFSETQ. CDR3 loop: CASSLVAGGYEQYF. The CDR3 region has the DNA TGCGCCAGCAGCTTGGTCGCAGGGGGCTACGAGCAGTACTTC.